The clone carrying this T cell receptor (beta chain) is a singleton in its sample. TCRdb keeps only in-frame clones here, not all; method: immunoSEQ multiplex PCR. Of some 190,000 clones listed, 91% are singletons. The data belong to a study of control samples from healthy donors and cancer patients. The CDR3 consists of 15 residues. V lost 2 bases to trimming and J lost 0 bases, with 8 bases between them. Germline values: CDR1 SNHLY, CDR2 FYNNEI. The sequenced material came from blood. This receptor was identified in a man aged 25-45 years in good health. The V and J genes are TRBV2 and TRBJ1-5, with D uncertain. The CDR3 reads CASSESRNSNQPQHF. CDR3 nucleotides: TGTGCCAGCAGTGAATCTAGAAATAGCAATCAGCCCCAGCATTTT.